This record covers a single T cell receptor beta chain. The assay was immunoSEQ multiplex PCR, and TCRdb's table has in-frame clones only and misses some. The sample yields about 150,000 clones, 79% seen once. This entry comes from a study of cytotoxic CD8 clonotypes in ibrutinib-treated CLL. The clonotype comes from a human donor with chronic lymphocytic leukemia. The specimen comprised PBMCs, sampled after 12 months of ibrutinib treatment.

For the CDR3, the DNA is TGTGCCTGGAGTGTACTGTCCTACGAGCAGTACTTC. Translation: CAWSVLSYEQYF. J is TRBJ2-7 and V is TRBV30; unclear D gene. Germline V lookup: CDR1 GTSNPN, CDR2 SVGIG (reference sequence). V lost 0 bases to trimming and J lost 1 base, with 4 bases between them. This CDR3 has 12 residues.